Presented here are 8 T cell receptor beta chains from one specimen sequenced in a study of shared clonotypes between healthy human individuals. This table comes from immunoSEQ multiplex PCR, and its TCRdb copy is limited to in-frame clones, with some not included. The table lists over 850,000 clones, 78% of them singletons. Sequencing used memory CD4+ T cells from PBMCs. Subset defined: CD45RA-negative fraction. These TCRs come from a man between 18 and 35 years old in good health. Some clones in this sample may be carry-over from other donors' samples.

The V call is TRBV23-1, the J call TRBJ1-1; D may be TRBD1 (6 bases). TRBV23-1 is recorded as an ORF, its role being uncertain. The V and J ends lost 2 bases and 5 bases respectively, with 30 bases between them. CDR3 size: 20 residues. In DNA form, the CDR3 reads TGCGCCAGCAGTCAACTCCCACAGGGATTAACAGGAGGGGATAAAACTGAAGCTTTCTTT. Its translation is CASSQLPQGLTGGDKTEAFF.

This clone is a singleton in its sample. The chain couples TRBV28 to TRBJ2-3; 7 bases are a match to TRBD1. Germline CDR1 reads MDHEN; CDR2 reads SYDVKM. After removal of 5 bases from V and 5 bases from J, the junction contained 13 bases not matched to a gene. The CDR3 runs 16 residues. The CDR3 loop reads CASSRLGTAKRDTQYF. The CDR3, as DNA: TGTGCCAGCAGTCGCCTCGGGACAGCGAAGCGAGATACGCAGTATTTT.

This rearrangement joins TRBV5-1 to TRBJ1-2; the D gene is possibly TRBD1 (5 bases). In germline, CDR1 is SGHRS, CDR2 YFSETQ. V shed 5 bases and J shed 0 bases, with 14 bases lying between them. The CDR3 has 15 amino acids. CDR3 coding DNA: TGCGCCAGCAGTCTGACAGAACTTACTAACTATGGCTACACCTTC. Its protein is CASSLTELTNYGYTF.

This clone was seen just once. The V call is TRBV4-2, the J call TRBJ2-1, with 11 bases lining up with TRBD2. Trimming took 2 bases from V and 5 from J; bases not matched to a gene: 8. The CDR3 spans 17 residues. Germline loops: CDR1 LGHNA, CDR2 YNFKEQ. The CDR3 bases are TGTGCCAGCAGCCAAAACAAACTAGCGGGAGTGAACAATGAGCAGTTCTTC. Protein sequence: CASSQNKLAGVNNEQFF.

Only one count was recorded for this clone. The CDR3 nucleotides are TGTGCCAGCCAACCACAGGGGGTCAAGGGTATCGAGCAGTACTTC. It codes for CASQPQGVKGIEQYF. This chain connects TRBV18 to TRBJ2-7; TRBD1 matches 8 bases. V gave up 8 bases and J gave up 6 bases; unmatched junction bases: 15. Germline V lookup: CDR1 KGHSH, CDR2 LQKENI. The CDR3 is 15 amino acids.

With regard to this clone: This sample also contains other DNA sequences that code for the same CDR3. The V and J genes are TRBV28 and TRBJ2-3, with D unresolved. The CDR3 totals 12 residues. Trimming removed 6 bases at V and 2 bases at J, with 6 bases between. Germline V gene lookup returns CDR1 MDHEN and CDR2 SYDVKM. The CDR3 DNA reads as TGTGCCAGCAGCTCACTCACAGATACGCAGTATTTT. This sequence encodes CASSSLTDTQYF. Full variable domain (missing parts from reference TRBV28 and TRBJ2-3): DVKVTQSSRYLVKRTGEKVFLECVQDMDHENMFWYRQDPGLGLRLIYFSYDVKMKEKGDIPEGYSVSREKKERFSLILESASTNQTSMYLCASSSLTDTQYFGPGTRLTVL.

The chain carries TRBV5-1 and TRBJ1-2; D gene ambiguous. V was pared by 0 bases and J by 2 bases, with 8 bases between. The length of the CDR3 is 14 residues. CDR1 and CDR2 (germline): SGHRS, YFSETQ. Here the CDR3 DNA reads TGCGCCAGCAGCTTGGCCTCTCAGAACTATGGCTACACCTTC. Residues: CASSLASQNYGYTF. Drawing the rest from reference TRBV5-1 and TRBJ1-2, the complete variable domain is KAGVTQTPRYLIKTRGQQVTLSCSPISGHRSVSWYQQTPGQGLQFLFEYFSETQRNKGNFPGRFSGRQFSNSRSEMNVSTLELGDSALYLCASSLASQNYGYTFGSGTRLTVV.

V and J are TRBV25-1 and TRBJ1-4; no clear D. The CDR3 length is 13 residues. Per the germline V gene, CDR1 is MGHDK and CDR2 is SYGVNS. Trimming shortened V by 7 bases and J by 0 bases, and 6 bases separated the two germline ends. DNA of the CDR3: TGTGCCAGCAACAGAGCAACTAATGAAAAACTGTTTTTT. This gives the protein CASNRATNEKLFF.